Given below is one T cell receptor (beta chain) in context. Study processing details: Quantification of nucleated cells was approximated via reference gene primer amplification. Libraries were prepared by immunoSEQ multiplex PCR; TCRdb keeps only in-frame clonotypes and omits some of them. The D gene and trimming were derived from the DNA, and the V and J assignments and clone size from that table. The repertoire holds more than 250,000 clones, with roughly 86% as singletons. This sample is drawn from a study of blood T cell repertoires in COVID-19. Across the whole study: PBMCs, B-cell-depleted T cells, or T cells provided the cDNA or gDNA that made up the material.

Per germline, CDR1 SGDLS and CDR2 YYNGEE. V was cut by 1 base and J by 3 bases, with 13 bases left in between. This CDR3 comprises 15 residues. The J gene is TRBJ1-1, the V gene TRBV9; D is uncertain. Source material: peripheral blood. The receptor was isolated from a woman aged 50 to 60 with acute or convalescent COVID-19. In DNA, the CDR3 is TGTGCCAGCAGCGTAATGGGTCGCGGGGACACTGAAGCTTTCTTT. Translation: CASSVMGRGDTEAFF.